This passage covers 17 T cell receptor beta chains from one sample sequenced in a study of cytomegalovirus exposure and HLA in healthy donors. Amplification used 60 Vbeta primers and 13 Jbeta primers. Repertoires were generated with immunoSEQ multiplex PCR, while TCRdb's copy carries only in-frame clones and drops some. The table records roughly 150,000 clones, approximately 70% of them present only once. Sequenced: PBMCs. The receptor source for this set is a woman younger than 30 in good health and CMV-seropositive.

J is TRBJ1-1 and V is TRBV7-9; a weak D match, TRBD1 (6 bases). This CDR3 has 16 residues. The germline V and J ends were trimmed by 1 base and 3 bases, with 15 bases remaining between them. Germline CDR1 SEHNR, CDR2 FQNEAQ (reference sequence). This chain's CDR3 is CASSLGPDRPDTEAFF. The DNA for the CDR3 is TGTGCCAGCAGCTTAGGGCCGGACAGACCCGACACTGAAGCTTTCTTT.

This sequence joins TRBV9 and TRBJ2-7, with D tentatively TRBD2 (7 bases). V lost 4 bases and J lost 9, with 14 bases in between. This CDR3 has 12 amino acids. The V gene's germline CDR1 is SGDLS and CDR2 YYNGEE. CDR3 bases: TGTGCCAGCAGCCCACCGGGGGGCGTGCAGTACTTC. Amino acids: CASSPPGGVQYF.

The CDR3 DNA is TGTGCCAGCACCGTACAGGGGGAGACCCAGTACTTC. As protein: CASTVQGETQYF. J is TRBJ2-5 and V is TRBV7-9, with TRBD1 matching 7 bases. CDR1 is SEHNR, CDR2 FQNEAQ, per germline (reference sequence). CDR3 size: 12 residues. J was trimmed by 5 bases and V by 7 bases; bases with no gene match: 4.

The chain is built from TRBV4-3 and TRBJ1-1, with TRBD1 identical over 9 bases. With 1 base clipped from V and 11 bases from J, the junction kept 8 bases outside the gene matches. The CDR3 sequence is 14 residues long. Germline V lookup: CDR1 LGHNA, CDR2 YSLEER. CDR3 protein: CASSQGTGTGHAFF. Here the CDR3 DNA reads TGCGCCAGCAGCCAAGGTACCGGGACAGGGCACGCTTTCTTT.

This clone has more than one count but fewer than ten. This chain connects TRBV7-8 to TRBJ1-5, with TRBD1 identical over 8 bases. CDR1 is SGHVS and CDR2 is FQNEAQ in the germline V gene. This CDR3 is built from 14 residues. Trimming at V came to 4 bases and at J to 6 bases, leaving 5 bases not matched to a gene. CDR3 in amino acids: CASSSRQGLQPQHF. The CDR3, as DNA: TGTGCCAGCAGCTCCCGACAGGGGCTTCAGCCCCAGCATTTT.

Points on this clone: This is likely a read error, given that the CDR3 carries no conserved phenylalanine or tryptophan at its end. This chain connects TRBV18 to TRBJ1-1, with 8 positions matching TRBD1. This CDR3 contains 17 residues. V gave up 2 bases and J gave up 11 bases; unmatched junction bases: 19. CDR1 and CDR2 (germline): KGHSH, LQKENI. The CDR3, as DNA: TGTGCCAGCTCACCATCCGGCAGGGGGCGCGCCGGCCTTGGGGCTTTCTCT. Its protein is CASSPSGRGRAGLGAFS.

The V call is TRBV6-1, the J call TRBJ1-5; D gene uncertain. Trimming cost V 4 bases and J 3 bases, with 13 bases left between them. CDR1 and CDR2 from the germline V gene are MNHNS and SASEGT. This CDR3 is 15 amino acids long. The CDR3 DNA is TGTGCCAGCAGTGTCTTAGACATCCTCAATCAGCCCCAGCATTTT. Protein sequence: CASSVLDILNQPQHF.

The genes are TRBV7-6 and TRBJ2-5, with TRBD2 matching 11 bases. The junction had 6 bases not matched to a gene; V was cut back by 4 bases and J by 5 bases. The CDR3 runs 15 residues. The germline CDR1 and CDR2 sequences are SGHVS and FNYEAQ. CDR3 in amino acids: CASSWGLAEGETQYF. CDR3 in DNA: TGTGCCAGCAGCTGGGGACTAGCGGAAGGTGAGACCCAGTACTTC.

This clone was seen only a few times. V and J are TRBV5-1 and TRBJ1-2; the D is unclear. Germline V lookup: CDR1 SGHRS, CDR2 YFSETQ. The CDR3 has 13 residues. V lost 0 bases and J 8 bases, leaving 11 bases between the germline ends. CDR3 sequence (DNA): TGCGCCAGCAGCTTGGCGTCCGGAGAGGGCTACACCTTC. Its translation is CASSLASGEGYTF.

The chain carries TRBV18 and TRBJ2-5; unclear D gene. The CDR3 has 11 amino acids. CDR1 KGHSH and CDR2 LQKENI come from the germline V gene. The V and J ends lost 6 bases and 2 bases respectively, with 4 bases between them. CDR3 sequence (DNA): TGTGCCAGCTCCCCTCAAGAGACCCAGTACTTC. It is translated as CASSPQETQYF.

The gene calls are TRBV19 and TRBJ1-1; 7 bases map to TRBD1. J gave up 0 bases and V 9 bases, and 16 bases lay outside the gene matches. The CDR3 loop spans 17 amino acids. CDR1 is LNHDA and CDR2 is SQIVND in the germline V gene (reference sequence). The CDR3 bases are TGTGCCAGCAAAAACCTTCCGGGACAGACTATGAACACTGAAGCTTTCTTT. The encoded protein is CASKNLPGQTMNTEAFF.

V gene TRBV6-5 combines with J gene TRBJ1-2; 8 bases are a match to TRBD1. V was pared by 5 bases and J by 7 bases, with 6 bases of the junction left unmatched. CDR1 MNHEY and CDR2 SVGAGI come from the germline V gene. This CDR3 contains 13 residues. In DNA, the CDR3 is TGTGCCAGCAGTGTTCAGGGGGCTGGTGGCTACACCTTC. Translating gives CASSVQGAGGYTF.

The chain recombines TRBV5-1 with TRBJ2-6, with D hard to call. With 3 bases removed from V and 0 bases from J, the gap between germline ends came to 7 bases. In germline, CDR1 is SGHRS, CDR2 YFSETQ. The CDR3 spans 15 residues. CDR3 loop: CASSSGSSGANVLTF. CDR3 bases: TGCGCCAGCAGCTCCGGTTCCTCTGGGGCCAACGTCCTGACTTTC.

This clone was detected once. The chain uses TRBV4-2 and TRBJ1-6; D might be TRBD1 (5 bases). This CDR3 has 15 residues. Germline V gives CDR1 LGHNA, CDR2 YNFKEQ. Trimming removed 0 bases from V and 13 bases from J, with 16 bases in between. CDR3 sequence: CASSQEGEGVSPLHF. The CDR3 region has the DNA TGTGCCAGCAGCCAAGAAGGGGAAGGGGTTTCGCCCCTCCACTTT.

The chain recombines TRBV5-4 with TRBJ1-3; no clear D gene. Germline V CDR1 and CDR2: SGHNT, YYREEE (reference sequence). CDR3 size: 14 residues. V was clipped by 3 bases and J by 0 bases, with 7 bases between them. CDR3: CASSSAGSGNTIYF. Written as DNA, the CDR3 is TGTGCCAGCAGCTCCGCAGGCTCTGGAAACACCATATATTTT.

The chain carries TRBV6-1 and TRBJ2-2; 11 positions match TRBD1. Trimming at V came to 9 bases and at J to 5 bases, leaving 5 bases not matched to a gene. The CDR3 is 14 residues long. Looked up from germline, CDR1 is MNHNS and CDR2 is SASEGT. CDR3 nucleotides: TGTGCCAGGAAGGGACAGGGGGGAACCGGGGAGCTGTTTTTT. Translating gives CARKGQGGTGELFF.

The chain uses TRBV7-2 and TRBJ1-2, with D perhaps matching TRBD1 (6 bases). In germline, CDR1 is SGHTA, CDR2 FQGNSA. The ends were cut back, 8 bases at V and 10 bases at J, with 20 bases in the middle. There are 13 residues in the CDR3. The CDR3, as DNA: TGTGCCAGCTACTTGGGGGCGCGAGCCGACTACACCTTC. It translates to CASYLGARADYTF.